The subject of this entry is one TCR beta chain. The authors made TCR beta cDNA from about 500 ng total RNA with a constant-region primer. Amplification in three nested multiplex PCR rounds with slightly modified ARM-PCR gave rise to TCR beta libraries. For around 9 cycles apiece, the opening two PCR rounds ran with TRBV1-TRBV30 forward primers and a C-beta reverse primer. MiXCR was run by TCRdb on the multiplex PCR reads, yielding one entry per CDR3 protein. The data contain 80,000 or so distinct CDR3 sequences, 69% of them seen just once; the ten biggest clones take up 26%. The data belong to a study of tumor-infiltrating lymphocytes in primary liver carcinoma. The CDR3 consists of 13 residues. Between the trimmed V and J ends, which lost 3 bases and 2 bases, there was a span of 7 bases. Germline V CDR1 and CDR2: ENHRY, SYGVKD. The tissue used was unsorted bulk material of roughly 17-33 mg. RNA and DNA were co-extracted from it with the AllPrep DNA/RNA mini kit. Among the patients, all had chronic HBV infection and none had been treated.

This TCR was recovered from a man aged 40-50 years with primary liver carcinoma and hepatitis B virus infection. Specimen: tumor-adjacent normal liver tissue. This chain uses TRBV10-3 with TRBJ1-1; D gene unclear. The CDR3 spells CAISDHQNTEAFF. As DNA, the CDR3 is TGTGCCATCAGTGATCACCAAAACACTGAAGCTTTCTTT.